One sample yielded the 29 T cell receptor beta chains listed below, sequenced in a study of T cells in localized non-small cell lung cancer. Clones were sequenced by immunoSEQ multiplex PCR, and TCRdb holds only the in-frame ones, with some missing. Altogether more than 20,000 clones are present, over 80% being singletons, with the ten largest covering 12%. The source was PBMCs, collected before any cancer treatment. The receptors derive from a man aged 40 to 70 with stage II squamous cell lung carcinoma.

The rearrangement uses TRBV11-3 and TRBJ1-2; possibly TRBD1 for D (6 bases). Germline assignment: CDR1 SGHNT and CDR2 YENEEA. Trimming shortened V by 1 base and J by 5 bases, and 8 bases separated the two germline ends. The CDR3 runs to 13 residues. This chain's CDR3 is CASSLGGAYGYTF. For the CDR3, the DNA is TGTGCCAGCAGCTTAGGGGGGGCATATGGCTACACCTTC.

V is TRBV14 and J is TRBJ1-3; 9 bases fit TRBD1. The J segment lost 9 bases and the V segment lost 2 bases, leaving 14 bases of the junction unmatched. The CDR3 has 17 amino acids. In germline, CDR1 is SGHDN, CDR2 FVKESK. CDR3 DNA sequence: TGTGCCAGCAGCCAAAGTTTGAAACCGGGACAGGGTGGCACCATATATTTT. Protein: CASSQSLKPGQGGTIYF.

This sequence joins TRBV5-1 and TRBJ2-2; tentative D call: TRBD2 (5 bases). V lost 4 bases, J lost 6 bases, and 19 bases lay in between. The CDR3 totals 16 residues. CDR1 SGHRS and CDR2 YFSETQ come from the germline V gene. The CDR3, as DNA: TGCGCCAGCAGCCCCCGGGCGGGTACTCAATCCGGGGAGCTGTTTTTT. It is translated as CASSPRAGTQSGELFF. The full variable domain, rest sourced from reference TRBV5-1 and TRBJ2-2, is KAGVTQTPRYLIKTRGQQVTLSCSPISGHRSVSWYQQTPGQGLQFLFEYFSETQRNKGNFPGRFSGRQFSNSRSEMNVSTLELGDSALYLCASSPRAGTQSGELFFGEGSRLTVL.

This clone has just one count. The rearrangement uses TRBV5-4 and TRBJ2-1, with D uncertain. The CDR3 covers 14 residues. The V gene lost 2 bases and the J gene lost 3 bases, with 9 bases spanning the gap. Looked up from germline, CDR1 is SGHNT and CDR2 is YYREEE (reference sequence). The CDR3 here is CASSFGPYYNEQFF. The CDR3 bases are TGTGCCAGCAGCTTCGGACCTTACTACAATGAGCAGTTCTTC.

The V call is TRBV5-8, the J call TRBJ2-5, with D possibly being TRBD1 (6 bases). Trimming pared 2 bases from V and 4 bases from J, leaving 21 bases between. Per germline, CDR1 SGHTS and CDR2 YDEGEE. The CDR3 consists of 17 residues. The chain's CDR3 is CASSLEVTGMIGETQYF. The CDR3 DNA follows: TGTGCCAGCAGCTTAGAAGTAACAGGGATGATCGGAGAGACCCAGTACTTC.

The chain has TRBV2 and TRBJ2-5; 8 bases agree with TRBD2. The ends lost 8 bases at V and 1 base at J; junction bases unmatched: 9. The CDR3 is made up of 15 amino acids. Germline CDR1 reads SNHLY; CDR2 reads FYNNEI. The CDR3 spells CASGGLAGIQETQYF. As DNA, the CDR3 is TGTGCCAGCGGTGGGCTAGCGGGTATCCAAGAGACCCAGTACTTC. Together with reference TRBV2 and TRBJ2-5, the CDR3 gives the full variable domain: EPEVTQTPSHQVTQMGQEVILRCVPISNHLYFYWYRQILGQKVEFLVSFYNNEISEKSEIFDDQFSVERPDGSNFTLKIRSTKLEDSAMYFCASGGLAGIQETQYFGPGTRLLVL.

This rearrangement joins TRBV11-3 to TRBJ2-5; D remains ambiguous. The CDR3 loop spans 13 amino acids. Germline CDR1 SGHNT, CDR2 YENEEA. V was shortened by 11 bases and J by 2 bases, with 15 bases between the two germline ends. Here the CDR3 reads CASTNGLQETQYF. The CDR3 DNA is TGTGCCTCAACAAACGGTTTACAAGAGACCCAGTACTTC. The full variable domain, completed using reference TRBV11-3 and TRBJ2-5, is EAGVVQSPRYKIIEKKQPVAFWCNPISGHNTLYWYLQNLGQGPELLIRYENEEAVDDSQLPKDRFSAERLKGVDSTLKIQPAELGDSAVYLCASTNGLQETQYFGPGTRLLVL.

The V gene is TRBV14, the J gene TRBJ1-2; the D is unclear. Germline V gene lookup returns CDR1 SGHDN and CDR2 FVKESK. The CDR3 covers 12 residues. Trimming removed 2 bases from V and 7 bases from J, with 8 bases in between. The CDR3 DNA reads TGTGCCAGCAGCCAACTTCATTTTGGCTACACCTTC. Its translation: CASSQLHFGYTF.

The gene calls are TRBV2 and TRBJ2-1; TRBD1 agrees at 7 bases. The CDR3 runs to 14 residues. V gave up 7 bases and J gave up 7 bases; unmatched junction bases: 10. Germline V gene lookup returns CDR1 SNHLY and CDR2 FYNNEI. This CDR3 reads CASKIETGKNEQFF. In DNA form, the CDR3 reads TGTGCCAGCAAGATTGAGACAGGGAAGAATGAGCAGTTCTTC.

This clone was observed a single time. This chain links TRBV2 with TRBJ2-4; 7 bases fit TRBD2. The CDR3 has 16 residues. V lost 4 bases, J lost 5 bases, and 11 bases stayed unmatched. Germline V gene lookup returns CDR1 SNHLY and CDR2 FYNNEI. The CDR3 sequence: CASSVGLAVKENIQYF. The DNA for the CDR3 is TGTGCCAGCAGTGTTGGGCTAGCGGTTAAAGAAAACATTCAGTACTTC.

The rearrangement uses TRBV5-1 and TRBJ1-1, with D possibly matching TRBD1 (6 bases). V was shortened by 0 bases and J by 0 bases, with 12 bases between the two germline ends. This CDR3 has 16 amino acids. Germline lookup yields CDR1 SGHRS and CDR2 YFSETQ. The CDR3 loop reads CASSLGQGNMNTEAFF. CDR3 coding DNA: TGCGCCAGCAGCTTGGGGCAGGGGAACATGAACACTGAAGCTTTCTTT.

This rearrangement joins TRBV12-5 to TRBJ2-3; D unresolved. Germline CDR1 is LGHNT and CDR2 is FRNRAP. The CDR3 loop spans 13 amino acids. Trimming stripped 1 base from V and 6 bases from J, with 8 bases between. The CDR3 DNA follows: TGTGCTAGTGGTTTGGCCTTGAGGGATACGCAGTATTTT. Residues: CASGLALRDTQYF.

This rearrangement joins TRBV5-5 to TRBJ2-1; D call uncertain. The CDR3 consists of 11 residues. The germline CDR1 and CDR2 sequences are SGHKS and YYEKEE (reference sequence). The V end lost 0 bases, the J end lost 9 bases, and 4 bases lay between the germline ends. Here the CDR3 DNA reads TGTGCCAGCAGCTTGGGGGGTGAGCAGTTCTTC. Translating gives CASSLGGEQFF.

The chain uses TRBV6-1 and TRBJ2-1; 10 nucleotides match TRBD1. CDR1 is MNHNS, CDR2 SASEGT, per germline. The V and J ends lost 5 bases and 8 bases, in that order; junction bases with no gene match: 9. The length of the CDR3 is 15 residues. The CDR3 region has the DNA TGTGCCAGCAGTCCTCTAAGGGACAGGGGACATGAGCAGTTCTTC. Translated: CASSPLRDRGHEQFF.

The rearrangement joins TRBV29-1 to TRBJ2-1; 12 nucleotides agree with TRBD1. The J segment lost 10 bases and the V segment lost 0 bases, leaving 13 bases of the junction unmatched. CDR1 is SQVTM, CDR2 ANQGSEA, per germline. The CDR3 loop spans 17 amino acids. The CDR3 spells CSVEEADRDRGRREQFF. DNA for the CDR3: TGCAGCGTTGAAGAAGCAGATCGGGACAGGGGGCGCCGGGAGCAGTTCTTC.

In this sample, this clone turned up a few times. The chain joins TRBV5-1 to TRBJ1-1; no definite D call. Per germline, CDR1 SGHRS and CDR2 YFSETQ. Trimming removed 0 bases at V and 0 bases at J, with 9 bases between. This CDR3 contains 15 residues. For the CDR3, the DNA is TGCGCCAGCAGCTTGGAGTACGGACTGAACACTGAAGCTTTCTTT. It translates to CASSLEYGLNTEAFF.

The rearrangement links TRBV30 to TRBJ2-7, with TRBD2 identical over 10 bases. The CDR3 covers 13 residues. Looked up from germline, CDR1 is GTSNPN and CDR2 is SVGIG (reference sequence). J was trimmed by 3 bases and V by 7 bases; bases with no gene match: 6. The CDR3 DNA reads as TGTGCCTTGCAGAGCGGGAGGGTCTACGAGCAGTACTTC. Translated: CALQSGRVYEQYF.

CDR3 loop: CASSIGRQGEETQYF. CDR3 nucleotide sequence: TGTGCCAGTAGTATAGGGCGACAGGGAGAGGAGACCCAGTACTTC. The chain recombines TRBV19 with TRBJ2-5; TRBD1 agrees at 7 bases. Germline-derived CDR1 and CDR2 are LNHDA and SQIVND (reference sequence). The V gene end was trimmed by 1 base and the J gene end by 5 bases; junction bases not matched to a gene: 7. This CDR3 has 15 amino acids.

The chain employs TRBV7-2 and TRBJ2-1; D is unclear. There are 14 residues in the CDR3. The V end was cut by 1 base, the J end by 6 bases, with 10 bases between. The V gene's germline CDR1 is SGHTA and CDR2 FQGNSA. CDR3 residues: CASSLGRASNEQFF. The CDR3 nucleotides are TGTGCCAGCAGCTTAGGAAGGGCTAGCAATGAGCAGTTCTTC.

The chain employs TRBV7-3 and TRBJ2-5; 7 bases match TRBD2. After removal of 1 base from V and 5 bases from J, the junction contained 4 bases not matched to a gene. This CDR3 contains 14 residues. Germline V gives CDR1 SGHTA, CDR2 FQGTGA. The CDR3 protein is CASSLNAGRETQYF. The CDR3 region has the DNA TGTGCCAGCAGCTTAAACGCCGGGAGGGAGACCCAGTACTTC. Full variable domain (remainder filled in from reference TRBV7-3 and TRBJ2-5): GAGVSQTPSNKVTEKGKYVELRCDPISGHTALYWYRQSLGQGPEFLIYFQGTGAADDSGLPNDRFFAVRPEGSVSTLKIQRTERGDSAVYLCASSLNAGRETQYFGPGTRLLVL.

J is TRBJ2-7 and V is TRBV27; 9 bases line up with TRBD1. The CDR3 runs 15 residues. The ends lost 6 bases at V and 6 bases at J; junction bases unmatched: 12. The V gene's germline CDR1 is MNHEY and CDR2 SMNVEV (reference sequence). This chain's CDR3 is CASRSDRGVHGEQYF. In DNA, the CDR3 is TGTGCCAGCAGAAGCGACAGGGGGGTTCATGGCGAGCAGTACTTC.

Comments on this clone: Other DNA sequences of this sample code for an identical CDR3. This rearrangement joins TRBV30 to TRBJ1-1, with 7 bases lining up with TRBD1. There are 14 residues in the CDR3. The J segment lost 1 base and the V segment lost 0 bases, leaving 2 bases of the junction unmatched. The germline gives CDR1 GTSNPN, CDR2 SVGIG (reference sequence). The CDR3 DNA sequence: TGTGCCTGGAGTGTCAAGGGGGCGAACACTGAAGCTTTCTTT. This gives the protein CAWSVKGANTEAFF.

J is TRBJ2-7 and V is TRBV9, with TRBD2 identical over 7 bases. This CDR3 spans 15 amino acids. Trimming removed 0 bases from V and 6 bases from J; junction bases left unmatched: 9. Germline lookup yields CDR1 SGDLS and CDR2 YYNGEE. This CDR3 reads CASSVDLGGAREQYF. The CDR3 region has the DNA TGTGCCAGCAGCGTAGATCTGGGAGGGGCGCGCGAGCAGTACTTC.

V gene TRBV7-8 combines with J gene TRBJ2-7; no reliable D call. Germline CDR1 SGHVS, CDR2 FQNEAQ. Trimming shortened V by 4 bases and J by 3 bases, and 13 bases separated the two germline ends. This CDR3 has 14 amino acids. The CDR3 DNA reads TGTGCCAGCAGCTCTGCAGGAGAGAGCTACGAGCAGTACTTC. As protein: CASSSAGESYEQYF.

The chain couples TRBV9 to TRBJ2-7, with D unclear. This CDR3 has 14 residues. Trimming took off 0 bases at V and 1 base at J, with 8 bases between the two ends. The germline CDR1 and CDR2 sequences are SGDLS and YYNGEE. In DNA, the CDR3 is TGTGCCAGCAGCGTAGACCCCCTGTCCTACGAGCAGTACTTC. Amino acids: CASSVDPLSYEQYF.

This chain links TRBV5-1 with TRBJ1-4; weak D call: TRBD1 (6 bases). V lost 4 bases and J 0 bases, leaving 13 bases between the germline ends. The germline V gene encodes CDR1 SGHRS and CDR2 YFSETQ. This CDR3 spans 16 amino acids. CDR3 in DNA: TGCGCCAGCAGCCCGATAGGGGGGCCAACTAATGAAAAACTGTTTTTT. It specifies CASSPIGGPTNEKLFF.

This clone has just one count. J is TRBJ2-1 and V is TRBV6-1; 7 bases match TRBD1. The CDR3 length is 13 residues. V trimming: 5 bases; J trimming: 7 bases; junction bases outside the gene matches: 5. Per germline, CDR1 MNHNS and CDR2 SASEGT. The CDR3 DNA reads TGTGCCAGCAGTATGGGACAGCCAAATGAGCAGTTCTTC. Protein: CASSMGQPNEQFF.

The chain employs TRBV14 and TRBJ2-5; TRBD1 agrees at 7 bases. The CDR3 has 13 residues. Germline V gene sequence: CDR1 SGHDN, CDR2 FVKESK. Trimming cost V 4 bases and J 4 bases; bases outside gene matches: 3. The CDR3 here is CASSPGQLETQYF. CDR3 DNA sequence: TGTGCCAGCAGCCCGGGACAGCTAGAGACCCAGTACTTC.

The chain joins TRBV9 to TRBJ1-4, with D unresolved. Germline CDR1 SGDLS, CDR2 YYNGEE. The CDR3 length is 14 residues. Trimming shortened V by 2 bases and J by 6 bases, and 11 bases separated the two germline ends. CDR3 loop: CASSVDGIYEKLFF. The CDR3 DNA is TGTGCCAGCAGCGTGGACGGAATCTATGAAAAACTGTTTTTT.